This is a list of T cell receptor beta chains from one sample in a study of breast tumors, draining lymph nodes, adjacent tissues. Each CDR3 protein gets one entry after TCRdb re-called the multiplex PCR reads with MiXCR. The repertoire includes 150,000 to 200,000 distinct CDR3 sequences, approximately 33% of them detected once, and around 4.5% sits in the top ten. The sequencing sample was made of axillary lymph node tissue. These receptors all come from a female donor with breast cancer. Some clones in this sample may be carry-over from other donors' samples. Both conserved end residues are part of each CDR3. Each record gives: clone size, D gene, J gene, V gene, CDR3 protein. D genes are given only for firm matches. Size values are once, few and many counts, or a class for expanded clones, and some rows have none.

many | TRBD1 | TRBJ2-7 | TRBV11-2 | CASSPLAGGRGQEQYF
once | NA | TRBJ2-1 | TRBV29-1 | CSADWTGYWEVYNEQFF
many | NA | TRBJ2-1 | TRBV12-3/TRBV12-4 | CASSLLNSVEQFF
many | TRBD1 | TRBJ2-7 | TRBV5-6 | CASRLSPGQGYEQYF
many | NA | TRBJ2-7 | TRBV2 | CASSGTGLGEQYF
many | NA | TRBJ2-5 | TRBV25-1 | CASSELESQYF
NA | NA | TRBJ1-2 | TRBV15 | CAIKFNYGHTF
NA | NA | TRBJ2-7 | TRBV11-2 | CASTGQVPTQYF
many | NA | TRBJ2-3 | TRBV18 | CASSPTGEPTNTDTQYF
many | TRBD1 | TRBJ2-7 | TRBV18 | CASSSGQGAREQYF
many | TRBD2 | TRBJ2-1 | TRBV7-8 | CASSSTGLAGGFEQFF
NA | TRBD1 | TRBJ1-4 | TRBV19 | CASNNRGQVNEKLFF
NA | NA | TRBJ2-5 | TRBV20-1 | CSARDVQGGETQYF
few | NA | TRBJ2-3 | TRBV12-3/TRBV12-4 | CASHNLYFRDLRIDTQYF
many | TRBD1 | TRBJ2-3 | TRBV10-3 | CAISQGAGDTQYF
many | NA | TRBJ1-2 | TRBV5-5 | CASSLIEGGYTF
many | TRBD2 | TRBJ2-2 | TRBV12-3/TRBV12-4 | CASSFRLATGELFF
few | NA | TRBJ2-1 | TRBV20-1 | CSARDGTKEPYMDEQFF
NA | TRBD2 | TRBJ2-1 | TRBV5-4 | CASSNRTTGGNNEQFF
many | NA | TRBJ1-2 | TRBV4-1 | CASSLEARGNGYTF
many | TRBD2 | TRBJ2-7 | TRBV3-1 | CASSQVGGSQYEQYF
many | TRBD1 | TRBJ2-7 | TRBV5-1 | CASSRTRTGSSYEQYF
few | NA | TRBJ1-3 | TRBV4-3 | CASSQEYTTGNTIYF
many | NA | TRBJ2-7 | TRBV5-1 | CASSPRDQTEGYF
NA | NA | TRBJ1-2 | TRBV6-1 | CASNDRTTNYGCTF
NA | TRBD1 | TRBJ1-1 | TRBV7-2 | CASSTQGNPEAFF
NA | TRBD2 | TRBJ2-3 | TRBV29-1 | CSVEGVAGTDTQYF
NA | NA | TRBJ1-6 | TRBV20-1 | CSAMGPALRYNSPLHF
many | TRBD1 | TRBJ1-2 | TRBV12-3/TRBV12-4 | CASSLQGQVYGYTF
many | TRBD2 | TRBJ2-7 | TRBV11-2 | CASSLGAGGTSYEQYF
NA | TRBD1 | TRBJ1-4 | TRBV4-1 | CASSHQRGQGGEKLFF
NA | NA | TRBJ1-5 | TRBV28 | CASREQGDWHQPQHF
many | NA | TRBJ2-7 | TRBV7-2 | CASSLSLFEQYF
many | NA | TRBJ2-6 | TRBV19 | CASSTWANVLTF
few | NA | TRBJ1-2 | TRBV7-2 | CASSWGNRVLYGYPF
NA | NA | TRBJ1-4 | TRBV19 | CASSRVGGSRNEKLFF
many | TRBD2 | TRBJ2-7 | TRBV9 | CASSGPDPSGLSSYEQYF
few | TRBD1 | TRBJ1-5 | TRBV6-1 | CASGSGQGAFNQPQHF
many | TRBD1 | TRBJ1-2 | TRBV19 | CASSNPGQGAYGYTF
many | NA | TRBJ2-5 | TRBV7-9 | CASSTIPLRGIQETQYF
many | NA | TRBJ1-4 | TRBV6-5 | CASHHGQKLFF
few | NA | TRBJ1-4 | TRBV6-5 | CASSHLTAADEKLFF
NA | NA | TRBJ1-2 | TRBV10-3 | CAISSRGDGYTF
NA | NA | TRBJ1-2 | TRBV10-2 | CASSESMGGNYGYTF
many | NA | TRBJ2-1 | TRBV5-6 | CASSWTPSNNNEQFF
NA | TRBD2 | TRBJ2-7 | TRBV6-2/TRBV6-3 | CASSLPSGGAHEQHF
NA | NA | TRBJ2-1 | TRBV7-9 | CASSLVAHGTNEQLF
NA | NA | TRBJ2-7 | TRBV7-9 | CASSFYTCSARRLEPYEQYF
few | NA | TRBJ2-7 | TRBV6-5 | CASSHPNQEGTYEQYF
many | NA | TRBJ1-5 | TRBV24-1 | CATSSTTGSNQPQHF
few | NA | TRBJ1-2 | TRBV20-1 | CSARRAANYGYTF